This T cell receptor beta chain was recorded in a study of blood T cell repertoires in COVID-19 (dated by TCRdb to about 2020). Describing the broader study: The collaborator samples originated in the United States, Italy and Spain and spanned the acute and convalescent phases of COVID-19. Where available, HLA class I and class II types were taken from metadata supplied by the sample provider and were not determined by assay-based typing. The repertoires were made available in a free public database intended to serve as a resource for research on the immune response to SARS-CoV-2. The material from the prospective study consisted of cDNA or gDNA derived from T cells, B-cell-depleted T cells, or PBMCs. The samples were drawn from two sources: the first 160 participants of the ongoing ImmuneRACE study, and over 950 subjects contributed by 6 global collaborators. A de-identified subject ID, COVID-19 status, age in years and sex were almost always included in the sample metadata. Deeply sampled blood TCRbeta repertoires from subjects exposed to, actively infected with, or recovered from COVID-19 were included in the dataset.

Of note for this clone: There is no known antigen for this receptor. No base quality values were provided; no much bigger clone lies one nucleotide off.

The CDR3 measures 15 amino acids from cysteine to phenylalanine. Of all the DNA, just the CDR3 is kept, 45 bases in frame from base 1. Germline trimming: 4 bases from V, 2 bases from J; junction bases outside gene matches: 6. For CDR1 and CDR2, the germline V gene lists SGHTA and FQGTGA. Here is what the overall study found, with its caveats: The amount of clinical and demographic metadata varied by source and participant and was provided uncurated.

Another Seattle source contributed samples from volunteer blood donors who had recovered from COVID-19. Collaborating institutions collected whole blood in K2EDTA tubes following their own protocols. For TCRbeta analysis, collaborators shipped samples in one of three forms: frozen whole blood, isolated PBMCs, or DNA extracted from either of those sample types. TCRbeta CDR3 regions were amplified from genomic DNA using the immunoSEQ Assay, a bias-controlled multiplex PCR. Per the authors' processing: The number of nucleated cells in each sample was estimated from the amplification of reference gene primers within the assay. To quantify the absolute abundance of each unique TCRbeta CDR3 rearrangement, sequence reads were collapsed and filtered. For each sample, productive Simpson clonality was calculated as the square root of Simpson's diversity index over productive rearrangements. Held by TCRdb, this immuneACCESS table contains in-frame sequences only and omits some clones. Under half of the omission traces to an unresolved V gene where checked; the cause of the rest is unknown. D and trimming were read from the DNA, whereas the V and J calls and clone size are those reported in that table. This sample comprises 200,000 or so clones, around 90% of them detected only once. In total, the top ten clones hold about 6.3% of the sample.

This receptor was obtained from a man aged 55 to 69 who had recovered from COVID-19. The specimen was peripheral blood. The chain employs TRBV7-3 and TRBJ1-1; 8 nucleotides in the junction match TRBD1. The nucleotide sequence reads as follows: TGTGCCAGCAGCTCTTTCGACAGGGGAAACACTGAAGCTTTCTTT. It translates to CASSSFDRGNTEAFF.